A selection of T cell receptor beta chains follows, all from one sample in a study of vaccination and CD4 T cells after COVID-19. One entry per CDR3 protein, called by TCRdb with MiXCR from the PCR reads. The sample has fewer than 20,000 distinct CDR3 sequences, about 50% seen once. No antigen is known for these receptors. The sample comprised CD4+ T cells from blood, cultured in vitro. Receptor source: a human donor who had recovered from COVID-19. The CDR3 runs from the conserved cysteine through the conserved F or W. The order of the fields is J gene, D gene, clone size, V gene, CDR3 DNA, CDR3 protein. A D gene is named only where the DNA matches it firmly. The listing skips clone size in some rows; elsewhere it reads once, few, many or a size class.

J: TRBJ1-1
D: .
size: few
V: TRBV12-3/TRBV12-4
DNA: TGTGCCAGCAGTTTACCGGCGAACACTGAAGCTTTCTTT
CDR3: CASSLPANTEAFF

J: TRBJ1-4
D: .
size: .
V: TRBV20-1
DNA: TGCAGTGCTAGCGTCACGGGACTGATTAATGAAAAACTGTTTTTT
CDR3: CSASVTGLINEKLFF

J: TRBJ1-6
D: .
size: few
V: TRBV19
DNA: TGTGCCAGTAGTACCACGTTTGATGGACCGGGGTCACCCCTCCACTTT
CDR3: CASSTTFDGPGSPLHF

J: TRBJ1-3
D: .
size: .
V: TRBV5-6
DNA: TGTGCCAGCAGCTTGGGGGGGGCGCCTGGAAACACCATATATTTT
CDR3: CASSLGGAPGNTIYF

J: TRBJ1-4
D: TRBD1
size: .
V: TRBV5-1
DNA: TGCGCCAGCAGCGAACGACAGGGACGGGAAAAACTGTTTTTT
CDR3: CASSERQGREKLFF

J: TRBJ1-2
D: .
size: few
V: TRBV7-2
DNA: TGTGCCAGCAGCTTATCGGCCACGAGATATGGCTACACCTTC
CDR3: CASSLSATRYGYTF

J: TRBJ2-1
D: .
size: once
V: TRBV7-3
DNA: TGTGCCAGCAGCCTGGGGTATACGGGCAATGAGCAGTTCTTC
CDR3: CASSLGYTGNEQFF

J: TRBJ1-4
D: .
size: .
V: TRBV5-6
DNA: TGTGCCAGCAGCTTGGTCCGGGCCGCAACGGGAGAAAAACTGTTTTTT
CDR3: CASSLVRAATGEKLFF

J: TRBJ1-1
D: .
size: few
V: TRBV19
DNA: TGTGCCAGTAGCGCTAAGGACGGGGTTGAAGCTTTCTTT
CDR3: CASSAKDGVEAFF

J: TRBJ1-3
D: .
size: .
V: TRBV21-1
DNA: TGTGCCAGCAGCAATGAAGGTAGGGTTGAAACCATATATTTT
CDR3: CASSNEGRVETIYF

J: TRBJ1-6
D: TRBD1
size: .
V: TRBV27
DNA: TGTGCCAGCAGCGCGGGACAGATTAATTCACCCCTCCACTTT
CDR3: CASSAGQINSPLHF

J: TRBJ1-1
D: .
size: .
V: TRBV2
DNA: TGTGCCAGCAGTCATCAGGCGGGGAACACTGAAGCTTTCTTT
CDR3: CASSHQAGNTEAFF

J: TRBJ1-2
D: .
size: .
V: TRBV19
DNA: TGTGCCAGTAGTATCCAAGGGGCGCGCACCTATGGCTACACCTTC
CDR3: CASSIQGARTYGYTF

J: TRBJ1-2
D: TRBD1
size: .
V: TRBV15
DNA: TGTGCCACCAGCAGAGAGGACAGGGGGTCTGCGGCGAACACCTTC
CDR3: CATSREDRGSAANTF

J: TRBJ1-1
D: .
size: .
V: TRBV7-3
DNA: TGTGCCAGCAGCTTGACCCGAGGCACTGAAGCTTTCTTT
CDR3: CASSLTRGTEAFF

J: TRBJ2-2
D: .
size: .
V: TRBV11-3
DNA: TGTGCCAGCAGCTTAGAACTTTTGGGGGAGCTGTTTTTT
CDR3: CASSLELLGELFF

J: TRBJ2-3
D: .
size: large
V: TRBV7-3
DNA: TGTGCCAGCAGCTTACTCAATCCAGATACGCAGTATTTT
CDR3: CASSLLNPDTQYF

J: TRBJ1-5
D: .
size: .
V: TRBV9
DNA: TGTGCCAGCAGCGTTGGGACTCCGGGGCAGCCCCAGCATTTT
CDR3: CASSVGTPGQPQHF

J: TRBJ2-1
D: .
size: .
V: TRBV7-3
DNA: TGTGCCAGCAGCTTAATGGGAAAAGCCTACAATGAGCAGTTCTTC
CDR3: CASSLMGKAYNEQFF

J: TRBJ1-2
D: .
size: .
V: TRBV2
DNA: TGTGCCAGCAGCCCGGTGGGCGGCCGCTATGGCTACACCTTC
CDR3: CASSPVGGRYGYTF

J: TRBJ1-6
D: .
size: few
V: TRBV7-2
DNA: TGTGCCAGCAGCTTGGACAGTCGCTCACCCCTCCACTTT
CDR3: CASSLDSRSPLHF

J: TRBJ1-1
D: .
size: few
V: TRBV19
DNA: TGTGCCAGTAGTATTTGGAGGGCTGGCATGAACACTGAAGCTTTCTTT
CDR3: CASSIWRAGMNTEAFF

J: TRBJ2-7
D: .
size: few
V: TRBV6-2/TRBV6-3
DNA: TGTGCCAGCAGAACCCGAGGGGAAAGCTCCTACGAGCAGTACTTC
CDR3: CASRTRGESSYEQYF

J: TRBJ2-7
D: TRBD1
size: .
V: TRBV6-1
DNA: TGTGCCACCTCGGACGGGACAGGGGGCGCCGAGCAGTACTTC
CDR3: CATSDGTGGAEQYF

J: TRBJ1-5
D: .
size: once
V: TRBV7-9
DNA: TGTGCCAGCAGCTTGGGACGGGAGCCCCAGCATTTT
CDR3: CASSLGREPQHF

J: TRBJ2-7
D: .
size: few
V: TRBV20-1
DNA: TGCAGTGCTAGGGCAACCGGCGGCCAGCGGGCCTCCTACGAGCAGTACTTC
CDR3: CSARATGGQRASYEQYF

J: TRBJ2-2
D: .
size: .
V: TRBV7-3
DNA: TGTGCCAGCAGCTTAGGGGACCCAGGTACCGGGGAGCTGTTTTTT
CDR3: CASSLGDPGTGELFF

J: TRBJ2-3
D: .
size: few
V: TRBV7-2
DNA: TGTGCCAGCAGCTTTAGGCAGGGCGTGGATACGCAGTATTTT
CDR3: CASSFRQGVDTQYF

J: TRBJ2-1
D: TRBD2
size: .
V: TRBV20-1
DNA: TGCAGTGCTAGGGGACTAGCGGGAGGGGATGAGCAGTTCTTC
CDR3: CSARGLAGGDEQFF

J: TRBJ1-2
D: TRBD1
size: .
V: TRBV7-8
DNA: TGTGCCAGCAGCTGGGACAGCAGCAACTATGGCTACACCTTC
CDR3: CASSWDSSNYGYTF

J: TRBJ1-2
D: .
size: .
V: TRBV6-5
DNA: TGTGCCAGCAGTTACCATCCAACCGGGACGGATAATGGCTACACCTTC
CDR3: CASSYHPTGTDNGYTF

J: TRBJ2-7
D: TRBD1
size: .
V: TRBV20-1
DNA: TGCAGTGCTTTCCGGACAGGCTCCTACGAGCAGTACTTC
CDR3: CSAFRTGSYEQYF

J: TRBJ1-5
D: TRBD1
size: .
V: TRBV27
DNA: TGTGCCAGCAGTTTCCTACCAGGGGGAGGGGGCCTTACGGGACTGAGCAATCAGCCCCAGCATTTT
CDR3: CASSFLPGGGGLTGLSNQPQHF

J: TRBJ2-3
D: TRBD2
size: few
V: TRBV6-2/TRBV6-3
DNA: TGTGCCAGCAGTTACACTAGCGGGGGCGCAGATACGCAGTATTTT
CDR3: CASSYTSGGADTQYF

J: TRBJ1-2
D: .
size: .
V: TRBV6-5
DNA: TGTGCCAGCAGTTACAGGGGGATAGGATATGGCTACACCTTC
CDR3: CASSYRGIGYGYTF

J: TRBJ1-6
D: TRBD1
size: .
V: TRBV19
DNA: TGTGCCAGTAGAGGGACAGGGATATCACCCCTCCACTTT
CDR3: CASRGTGISPLHF

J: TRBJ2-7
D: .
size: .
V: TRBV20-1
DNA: TGCAGTGCTACCGGGCGTATCAAGACCTACGAGCAGTACTTC
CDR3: CSATGRIKTYEQYF

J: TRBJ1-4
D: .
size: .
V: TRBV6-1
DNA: TGTGCCAGCAGCCCTCCAGGTGCAACTAATGAAAAACTGTTTTTT
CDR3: CASSPPGATNEKLFF

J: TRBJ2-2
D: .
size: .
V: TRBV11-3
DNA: TGTGCCAGCAGCGCCTACAGGCGGAACACCGGGGAGCTGTTTTTT
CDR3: CASSAYRRNTGELFF

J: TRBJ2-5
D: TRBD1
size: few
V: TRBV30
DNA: TGTGCCTGGAGTGCGGGACAGGGGGCTAGAGAGACCCAGTACTTC
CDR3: CAWSAGQGARETQYF

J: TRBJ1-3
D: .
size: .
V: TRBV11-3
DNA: TGTGCCAGCAGGACCGACTCTGGAAACACCATATATTTT
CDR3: CASRTDSGNTIYF

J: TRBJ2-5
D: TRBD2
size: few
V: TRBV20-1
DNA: TGCAGTGCTGGCTTAGTAGCGGGGGGGACGGAGACCCAGTACTTC
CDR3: CSAGLVAGGTETQYF

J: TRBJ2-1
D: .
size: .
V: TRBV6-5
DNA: TGTGCCAGCAGTTACTCCGGTTACAATGAGCAGTTCTTC
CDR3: CASSYSGYNEQFF

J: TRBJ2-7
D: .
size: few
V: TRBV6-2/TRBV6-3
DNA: TGTGCCAGCAGTCGAATAAGCGTGGCGGTGAGCGAGCAGTACTTC
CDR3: CASSRISVAVSEQYF

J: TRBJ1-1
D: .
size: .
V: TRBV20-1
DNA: TGCAGTGTCTGGGGCGGACTGAACACTGAAGCTTTCTTT
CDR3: CSVWGGLNTEAFF